Listed here is a single T cell receptor beta chain. The antigen is not known. The CDR3 extends over 15 amino acids. Germline-derived CDR1 and CDR2 are MGHRA and YSYEKL. J was trimmed by 7 bases and V by 4 bases; bases with no gene match: 2. This sample is part of a study of shared clonotypes between healthy human individuals. Repertoires were generated with immunoSEQ multiplex PCR, while TCRdb's copy carries only in-frame clones and drops some. The sample yields about 1 million clones, more than 75% seen once. General study results and limits: About 4.5% of naive CD4 clonotypes were common to several donors.

The chain carries TRBV4-1 and TRBJ2-1; 15 nucleotides align to TRBD2. Sequenced input: memory CD4+ T cells from PBMCs. Subset indicated: CD45RA-negative fraction. The sequence was obtained from a man younger than 35 in good health. Some clones in this sample may be carry-over from other donors' samples. For the CDR3, the DNA is TGCGCCAGCAGCCCGGGACTAGCGGGAGGAAATGAGCAGTTCTTC. Translation: CASSPGLAGGNEQFF.